The rows below give T cell receptor beta chains drawn from one sample of a study of T cell responses to AZD1222 COVID-19 vaccine. Data came from immunoSEQ multiplex PCR; TCRdb stores just in-frame clones and leaves some out. The sample has roughly 130,000 clones; about 93% are singletons. Material: peripheral blood, obtained on day 0 of AZD1222 vaccination. The source is an adult in good health. Both conserved end residues are trimmed from each CDR3. The order of the fields is V gene, D gene, CDR3 protein. A D gene is named only where the DNA matches it firmly.

TRBV13 NA ASSSTGSGELF
TRBV3-1/TRBV3-2 NA ASSSSREQRETQY
TRBV6-2/TRBV6-3 NA ASSTGVLTYEQY
TRBV19 TRBD1 ASSTFSGGGITEAF
TRBV25-1 NA ASGAGSSPLH
TRBV7-9 TRBD2 ASSLEFGTKAPSTDTQY
TRBV6-1 NA ASSEAGRIYSGANVLT
TRBV2 TRBD1 ASRPGTGGYQPQH
TRBV5-1 NA ASSLGQGLGGYT
TRBV27 NA ASSLSLAKAQY
TRBV4-3 NA ASSQVQANYNEQF
TRBV5-8 NA ASSPTYEQY
TRBV28 TRBD1 ASRTGRREAF
TRBV6-5 NA AAAVVYEQY
TRBV11-2 NA ASSSIRATDQYEQY
TRBV7-9 NA ASSLLSRDTEAF
TRBV18 TRBD1 ASSRLGQGTSNTEAF
TRBV28 NA ASSLSSGTVYEQY
TRBV6-1 NA ASSDLTSPAGYSYNEQF
TRBV7-2 TRBD1 ASSPTGYSYEQY
TRBV7-9 NA ASIPGSALSGNTIY
TRBV7-9 NA ASSLGPGNEQF
TRBV11-2 NA ASSLGLANQETQY
TRBV28 NA ASSSSIYGYT
TRBV19 NA ASSINGNTEAF
TRBV30 TRBD1 AWSGQGASLGRGEAF
TRBV6-2/TRBV6-3 TRBD2 ASSSGASGSYEQY
TRBV20-1 NA SADGVYGYT
TRBV28 TRBD1 ASSLPPWGQFGNQPQH
TRBV7-2 NA ASSFTPNEQF
TRBV5-1 TRBD1 ASSLGGQGFDEQY
TRBV11-3 NA ASSLESGERGTDTQY
TRBV4-1 NA ASSQEKRERGTEAF
TRBV6-5 TRBD2 ASLELAPPYEQY
TRBV3-1/TRBV3-2 NA ASPLWGRSNEKLF
TRBV7-8 NA ASTNHRVNYGYT
TRBV11-3 TRBD1 ASSLDPRQGRNQPQH
TRBV6-4 TRBD2 ASSAEPGTSEQY
TRBV19 NA ASSIVIRGDTQY
TRBV29-1 NA SVDGASTGELF
TRBV18 TRBD2 ASSPSSGTNTGELF
TRBV28 NA ASSSQGGGGYT